This T cell receptor beta chain derives from a study of CD8 T cells in ankylosing spondylitis. Study-level findings and limits: Typical of ankylosing spondylitis blood, it appeared, was a TCR beta motif of eight highly homologous variants. Reports of some motif variants in reactive arthritis synovial fluid and blood predate this one. Clones tied to disease were said to be significantly enriched in matched ankylosing spondylitis synovial fluid.

This clonotype was seen more than once but under ten times. Its specificity is not known. 5'-RACE, quantitative and with molecular barcodes, yielded the TCR beta libraries. One entry per CDR3 protein results from TCRdb running MiXCR on the 5' RACE reads. The sample lists approximately 340,000 distinct CDR3 sequences; roughly 15% were seen once. The V gene lost 3 bases and the J gene lost 4 bases, with 15 bases spanning the gap. Looked up from germline, CDR1 is LGHNA and CDR2 is YNFKEQ. The CDR3 runs 15 residues. The TCR comes from a male donor with ankylosing spondylitis or in good health (not recorded which). The rearrangement links TRBV4-2 to TRBJ1-1; D remains ambiguous. Sequencing was done on a sample of blood, either unsorted or a sorted T cell fraction (not recorded which). The chain's CDR3 is CASSHPGLTGTEAFF. In DNA form, the CDR3 reads TGTGCCAGCAGCCACCCGGGCCTCACGGGCACTGAAGCTTTCTTT.